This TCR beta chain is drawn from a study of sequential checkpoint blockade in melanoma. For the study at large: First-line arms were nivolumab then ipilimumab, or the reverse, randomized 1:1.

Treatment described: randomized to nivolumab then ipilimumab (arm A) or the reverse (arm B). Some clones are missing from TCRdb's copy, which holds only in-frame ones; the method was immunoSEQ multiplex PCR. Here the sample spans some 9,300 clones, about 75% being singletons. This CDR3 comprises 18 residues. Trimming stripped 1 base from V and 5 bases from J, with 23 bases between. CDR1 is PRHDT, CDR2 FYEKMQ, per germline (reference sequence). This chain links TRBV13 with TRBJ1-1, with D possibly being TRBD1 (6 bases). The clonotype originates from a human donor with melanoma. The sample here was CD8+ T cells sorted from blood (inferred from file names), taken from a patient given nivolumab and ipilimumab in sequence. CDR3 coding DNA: TGTGCCAGCAGCTTAGTACGTACGGGGGGCATTATTGGGACTGAAGCTTTCTTT. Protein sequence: CASSLVRTGGIIGTEAFF.